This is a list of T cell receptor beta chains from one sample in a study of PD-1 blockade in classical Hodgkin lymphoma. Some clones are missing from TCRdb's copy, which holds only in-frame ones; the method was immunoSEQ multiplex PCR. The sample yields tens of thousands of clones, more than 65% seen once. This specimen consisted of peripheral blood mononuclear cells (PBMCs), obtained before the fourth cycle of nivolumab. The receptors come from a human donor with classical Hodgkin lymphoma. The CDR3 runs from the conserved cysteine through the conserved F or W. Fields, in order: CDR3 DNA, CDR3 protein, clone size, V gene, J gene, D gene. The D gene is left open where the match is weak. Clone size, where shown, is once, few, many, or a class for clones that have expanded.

CDR3 DNA: TGTGCCAGCAGTGGACACGTGGACAGGGCCGGCTACACCTTC
CDR3 protein: CASSGHVDRAGYTF
clone size: medium-sized
V gene: TRBV2
J gene: TRBJ1-2
D gene: TRBD1

CDR3 DNA: TGTGCCAGCAGCAAAAGACAGGTGAACACTGAAGCTTTCTTT
CDR3 protein: CASSKRQVNTEAFF
clone size: .
V gene: TRBV21-1
J gene: TRBJ1-1
D gene: .

CDR3 DNA: TGCAGTGCTGACGGGAGGGATGAGCAGTTCTTC
CDR3 protein: CSADGRDEQFF
clone size: .
V gene: TRBV20-1
J gene: TRBJ2-1
D gene: TRBD2

CDR3 DNA: TGTGCCAGCAGCCAAACTGAAGCCAAAAACATTCAGTACTTC
CDR3 protein: CASSQTEAKNIQYF
clone size: .
V gene: TRBV5-4
J gene: TRBJ2-4
D gene: .

CDR3 DNA: TGTGCCAGCAGTTTGAGTTATAGGGGGGAGCTGTTTTTT
CDR3 protein: CASSLSYRGELFF
clone size: .
V gene: TRBV27
J gene: TRBJ2-2
D gene: .

CDR3 DNA: TGTGCCAGCAGTGTTTTTAAAGACACCGGGGAGCTGTTTTTT
CDR3 protein: CASSVFKDTGELFF
clone size: .
V gene: TRBV2
J gene: TRBJ2-2
D gene: .

CDR3 DNA: TGTGCCAGCACCCCTAGGGGGGCAGGGGCCGCTGAAGCTTTCTTT
CDR3 protein: CASTPRGAGAAEAFF
clone size: .
V gene: TRBV7-9
J gene: TRBJ1-1
D gene: .

CDR3 DNA: TGTGCCAGCAGTGAGGGCGGTAGGAACACCGGGGAGCTGTTTTTT
CDR3 protein: CASSEGGRNTGELFF
clone size: .
V gene: TRBV2
J gene: TRBJ2-2
D gene: .

CDR3 DNA: TGCGCCAGCAGCGGTAGCGGGGGGGCCGGATACAATGAGCAGTTCTTC
CDR3 protein: CASSGSGGAGYNEQFF
clone size: once
V gene: TRBV5-1
J gene: TRBJ2-1
D gene: TRBD2

CDR3 DNA: TGCGCCAGCAGCTTGGAATGGGGCTCGTCACCCCTCCACTTT
CDR3 protein: CASSLEWGSSPLHF
clone size: .
V gene: TRBV5-1
J gene: TRBJ1-6
D gene: .

CDR3 DNA: TGTGCCAGCAGCCTCTTCTACGGTGAAGCTTTCTTT
CDR3 protein: CASSLFYGEAFF
clone size: few
V gene: TRBV14
J gene: TRBJ1-1
D gene: .

CDR3 DNA: TGTGCCAGCAACCCCTCCCGGGACAGACTCTCACCCCTCCACTTT
CDR3 protein: CASNPSRDRLSPLHF
clone size: .
V gene: TRBV6-5
J gene: TRBJ1-6
D gene: TRBD1

CDR3 DNA: TGTGCCAGCAGCCGGGGACCAAACTCTGGAAACACCATATATTTT
CDR3 protein: CASSRGPNSGNTIYF
clone size: .
V gene: TRBV5-5
J gene: TRBJ1-3
D gene: .

CDR3 DNA: TGTGCCAGCAGCCAGAGAATAGGGCGGGGGCAAGAGACCCAGTACTTC
CDR3 protein: CASSQRIGRGQETQYF
clone size: .
V gene: TRBV9
J gene: TRBJ2-5
D gene: TRBD2

CDR3 DNA: TGTGCCAGCAGTCACCTTGGGGGGGGGATGTCTGTGGAGACCCAGTACTTC
CDR3 protein: CASSHLGGGMSVETQYF
clone size: .
V gene: TRBV7-2
J gene: TRBJ2-5
D gene: TRBD2

CDR3 DNA: TGTGCCAGCAGCGTTTCAGGGTCTCAGAACACCGGGGAGCTGTTTTTT
CDR3 protein: CASSVSGSQNTGELFF
clone size: .
V gene: TRBV9
J gene: TRBJ2-2
D gene: .

CDR3 DNA: TGTGCCACCAGCAGAGAGTGGTTCATAACAACAGTAGCAAAGGATGAAAAACTGTTTTTT
CDR3 protein: CATSREWFITTVAKDEKLFF
clone size: .
V gene: TRBV15
J gene: TRBJ1-4
D gene: .

CDR3 DNA: TGTGCCAGCAGCTTGGCCTACGAGCAGTACTTC
CDR3 protein: CASSLAYEQYF
clone size: .
V gene: TRBV5-6
J gene: TRBJ2-7
D gene: .

CDR3 DNA: TGCGCCAGCAGCCGAACTAGCGGGGGGCCGGTTGAGCAGTTCTTC
CDR3 protein: CASSRTSGGPVEQFF
clone size: .
V gene: TRBV5-1
J gene: TRBJ2-1
D gene: TRBD2

CDR3 DNA: TGTGCCAGCAGCTACGGACAGGTCCTTAATGAAAAACTGTTTTTT
CDR3 protein: CASSYGQVLNEKLFF
clone size: .
V gene: TRBV7-9
J gene: TRBJ1-4
D gene: TRBD1

CDR3 DNA: TGTGCCAGCAGTGAGGTAGCGTATCGCACAGATACGCAGTATTTT
CDR3 protein: CASSEVAYRTDTQYF
clone size: once
V gene: TRBV6-4
J gene: TRBJ2-3
D gene: .

CDR3 DNA: TGCGCCAGCAGTCAACTAAGAGGAAACTTCAGCTCTGGAAACACCATATATTTT
CDR3 protein: CASSQLRGNFSSGNTIYF
clone size: few
V gene: TRBV23-1
J gene: TRBJ1-3
D gene: .

CDR3 DNA: TGTGCCAGCAGTGAATTCGGGGGGCGCGGCTACGAGCAGTACTTC
CDR3 protein: CASSEFGGRGYEQYF
clone size: few
V gene: TRBV6-1
J gene: TRBJ2-7
D gene: .

CDR3 DNA: TGTGCCAGCAGCAAATGGTCCGAAGCAGATACGCAGTATTTT
CDR3 protein: CASSKWSEADTQYF
clone size: .
V gene: TRBV7-2
J gene: TRBJ2-3
D gene: .

CDR3 DNA: TGCGCCAGCAGTCTCGCCATCGGCGGGGAGCAGTACTTC
CDR3 protein: CASSLAIGGEQYF
clone size: .
V gene: TRBV4-3
J gene: TRBJ2-7
D gene: .

CDR3 DNA: TGTGCCAGCAGCCCGAGGCGGCAGAGGCGAGACACCATATATTTT
CDR3 protein: CASSPRRQRRDTIYF
clone size: .
V gene: TRBV21-1
J gene: TRBJ1-3
D gene: .

CDR3 DNA: TGTGCCAGCAGCTTAGGTTCGCGAGGGGATCAGCCCCAGCATTTT
CDR3 protein: CASSLGSRGDQPQHF
clone size: .
V gene: TRBV5-8
J gene: TRBJ1-5
D gene: .

CDR3 DNA: TGCGCCAGCAGTGGTACCTCGAGGATGGAAGAGACCCAGTACTTC
CDR3 protein: CASSGTSRMEETQYF
clone size: .
V gene: TRBV5-1
J gene: TRBJ2-5
D gene: .

CDR3 DNA: TGTGCCAGCTCACCAGTGCGGGGAGGAGGTTCGCGTTCGGAGACCCAGTACTTC
CDR3 protein: CASSPVRGGGSRSETQYF
clone size: .
V gene: TRBV18
J gene: TRBJ2-5
D gene: .

CDR3 DNA: TGTGCTAGTGGTTCCTGGACAGGGCGCGAGCAGTTCTTC
CDR3 protein: CASGSWTGREQFF
clone size: few
V gene: TRBV12-5
J gene: TRBJ2-1
D gene: TRBD1

CDR3 DNA: TGTGCCAGTAGTAGAAGACAGGGCGGGGGATATGGCTACACCTTC
CDR3 protein: CASSRRQGGGYGYTF
clone size: .
V gene: TRBV19
J gene: TRBJ1-2
D gene: TRBD1

CDR3 DNA: TGTGCCAGCAGGCAACGGGGCAGCACAGATACGCAGTATTTT
CDR3 protein: CASRQRGSTDTQYF
clone size: .
V gene: TRBV7-9
J gene: TRBJ2-3
D gene: .

CDR3 DNA: TGTGCCAGCAGTACAGGGGGAGCGGATACGCAGTATTTT
CDR3 protein: CASSTGGADTQYF
clone size: few
V gene: TRBV2
J gene: TRBJ2-3
D gene: TRBD1

CDR3 DNA: TGCAGCGTTGTGGGCGGGGACGGGGCCTATGGCTACACCTTC
CDR3 protein: CSVVGGDGAYGYTF
clone size: few
V gene: TRBV29-1
J gene: TRBJ1-2
D gene: .

CDR3 DNA: TGTGCCAGCAGCTCCTTGCCGGGACTAGTCCTCGATACGCAGTATTTT
CDR3 protein: CASSSLPGLVLDTQYF
clone size: .
V gene: TRBV7-8
J gene: TRBJ2-3
D gene: TRBD2

CDR3 DNA: TGTGCCAGCAGCTTGTCGGCAGCTTCCTACGAGCAGTACTTC
CDR3 protein: CASSLSAASYEQYF
clone size: .
V gene: TRBV5-6
J gene: TRBJ2-7
D gene: .

CDR3 DNA: TGCGCCAGCAGCTTCGCCGAGAACACTGAAGCTTTCTTT
CDR3 protein: CASSFAENTEAFF
clone size: .
V gene: TRBV5-1
J gene: TRBJ1-1
D gene: .

CDR3 DNA: TGTGCCAGCAGCTTAGGCACAGGATCGAGCATCGAGCAGTACTTC
CDR3 protein: CASSLGTGSSIEQYF
clone size: .
V gene: TRBV7-6
J gene: TRBJ2-7
D gene: .

CDR3 DNA: TGTGCCGTAGCCATAGGGGTAGCGGGGGTCGAGCAGTACTTC
CDR3 protein: CAVAIGVAGVEQYF
clone size: few
V gene: TRBV5-4
J gene: TRBJ2-7
D gene: TRBD2

CDR3 DNA: TGTGCCTGGAGAGAAGAGGGGGCAATCAGTGGCTACACCTTC
CDR3 protein: CAWREEGAISGYTF
clone size: .
V gene: TRBV30
J gene: TRBJ1-2
D gene: TRBD1

CDR3 DNA: TGCGCCAGCATCGGTATTCGAGTTAACTATGGCTACACCTTC
CDR3 protein: CASIGIRVNYGYTF
clone size: .
V gene: TRBV23-1
J gene: TRBJ1-2
D gene: .

CDR3 DNA: TGTGCCAGCAGGTCGGGACAAACCGGAAACACCATATATTTT
CDR3 protein: CASRSGQTGNTIYF
clone size: .
V gene: TRBV6-6
J gene: TRBJ1-3
D gene: .

CDR3 DNA: TGTGCCAGCAGCTTAGGGGCAACCAATCAGCCCCAGCATTTT
CDR3 protein: CASSLGATNQPQHF
clone size: .
V gene: TRBV7-9
J gene: TRBJ1-5
D gene: .

CDR3 DNA: TGCGCCAGCAGCGACTCAGGGGGGTCGCACTATGGCTACACCTTC
CDR3 protein: CASSDSGGSHYGYTF
clone size: few
V gene: TRBV4-1
J gene: TRBJ1-2
D gene: TRBD1

CDR3 DNA: TGTGCCAGCAAATCAGGGATCGGCGATTACAATGAGCAGTTCTTC
CDR3 protein: CASKSGIGDYNEQFF
clone size: .
V gene: TRBV2
J gene: TRBJ2-1
D gene: .

CDR3 DNA: TGTGCCATCAGTGAGTCGCGGGCAGCGGAAGAGACCCAGTACTTC
CDR3 protein: CAISESRAAEETQYF
clone size: .
V gene: TRBV10-3
J gene: TRBJ2-5
D gene: .

CDR3 DNA: TGTGCCAGCAGTGAATGGGACAGGATTACCCACGAGCAGTACTTC
CDR3 protein: CASSEWDRITHEQYF
clone size: .
V gene: TRBV6-1
J gene: TRBJ2-7
D gene: TRBD1

CDR3 DNA: TGTGCCAGCAGCCCGGGACCCCTATATGGCTACACCTTC
CDR3 protein: CASSPGPLYGYTF
clone size: .
V gene: TRBV5-6
J gene: TRBJ1-2
D gene: .

CDR3 DNA: TGTGCCAGCAGTTATCGGATTAAAGATACGCAGTATTTT
CDR3 protein: CASSYRIKDTQYF
clone size: .
V gene: TRBV6-5
J gene: TRBJ2-3
D gene: .

CDR3 DNA: TGTGCCAGCAGCGTCGGGGGAAGCGGGCCCGAGCAGTACTTC
CDR3 protein: CASSVGGSGPEQYF
clone size: .
V gene: TRBV9
J gene: TRBJ2-7
D gene: .